The clone carrying this TCR beta chain was observed a handful of times. As yet, its antigen is unknown. This specimen comes from a study of CD4 T cells in relation to SARS-CoV-2 and coronaviruses. Across the study: Median patient age was roughly 40 years, spanning 21 to 72 years.

General study points: The assay detects memory recall responses, not culture-primed primary responses.

Assay used: immunoSEQ multiplex PCR; TCRdb lists only in-frame clones, some missing. The sample lists 35,000 to 45,000 clones, roughly 90% occurring once. Naive and memory CD4+ T cells came from enriched cryopreserved PBMCs. The V gene's germline CDR1 is SGHTS and CDR2 YDEGEE. With 4 bases removed from V and 7 bases from J, the gap between germline ends came to 15 bases. CDR3 length: 15 residues. The gene calls are TRBV5-8 and TRBJ1-6; D unclear. The receptor comes from an adult with COVID-19. The sequenced sample consisted of memory CD4+ T cells from PBMCs. The CDR3 reads CASSIRGPANSPLHF. DNA of the CDR3: TGTGCCAGCAGCATTCGAGGGCCAGCCAATTCACCCCTCCACTTT.